This T cell receptor beta chain is from a study of CD8+ T cells in alopecia areata. Extraction and reverse transcription of RNA yielded cDNA as the sequencing template. TCRdb keeps only in-frame clones here, not all; method: immunoSEQ multiplex PCR. The sample shows about 110,000 clones, over 55% of them seen only once. V was trimmed by 0 bases and J by 7 bases, leaving 16 bases between them. CDR1 SGDLS and CDR2 YYNGEE come from the germline V gene. The CDR3 covers 15 residues. As part of sample collection, lesional scalp punch biopsies and peripheral blood were taken from alopecia areata patients. The specimen was NKG2D-low CD8+ T cells sorted from blood. The V call is TRBV9, the J call TRBJ1-1; D uncertain. The source is a human donor with alopecia areata. The CDR3 is CASSVVAAETHEAFF. DNA for the CDR3: TGTGCCAGCAGCGTAGTAGCGGCGGAAACCCATGAAGCTTTCTTT. Supplemented by reference TRBV9 and TRBJ1-1, the full variable domain reads DSGVTQTPKHLITATGQRVTLRCSPRSGDLSVYWYQQSLDQGLQFLIQYYNGEERAKGNILERFSAQQFPDLHSELNLSSLELGDSALYFCASSVVAAETHEAFFGQGTRLTVV.